These T cell receptor beta chains were read from a single sample in a study of T cell repertoires in cytomegalovirus infection. TCRdb redid the calling of the reads with MiXCR, one entry per CDR3 protein. The data contain roughly 230,000 distinct CDR3 sequences, 17% of them singletons. The sample taken for sequencing was CD8+ T cells from PBMCs. These receptor sequences come from a human donor in good health (CMV status not recorded). Some clones in this sample may be carry-over from other donors' samples. Both conserved end residues are part of each CDR3. The D gene is left open where the match is weak. Expanded clones get a size class; other rows say once, few or many, or leave the size out.

j_call d_call v_call clone_size cdr3_nt cdr3_aa
TRBJ2-1 TRBD2 TRBV27 . TGTGCCAGCAGTACCCAAGACGGGGGACTAGCGGGGAGGAGTAATGAGCAGTTCTTC CASSTQDGGLAGRSNEQFF
TRBJ2-3 . TRBV7-2 many TGTGCCAGCAGCGCCACGACCACAGATACGCAGTATTTT CASSATTTDTQYF
TRBJ2-7 . TRBV15 . TGTGCCACCAGCAGATTGGACAGCGGCTACGAGCAGTACTTC CATSRLDSGYEQYF
TRBJ2-1 TRBD2 TRBV2 few TGTGCCAGCAGTGAATTTAGCGGGGGGCCAACCCCCCTCTTC CASSEFSGGPTPLF
TRBJ1-1 . TRBV29-1 . TGCAGCGCCCAGCGTCTGAACACTGAAGCTTTCTTT CSAQRLNTEAFF
TRBJ1-1 . TRBV7-6 . TGTGCCAGCAGCATGCCGGGACAATTGAACACTGAAGCTTTCTTT CASSMPGQLNTEAFF
TRBJ1-1 . TRBV5-4 few TGTGCAGGCCAGGGATTGAACACTGAAGCTTTCTTT CAGQGLNTEAFF
TRBJ2-1 TRBD2 TRBV4-3 . TGCGCCAGCAGCCAGTATTACGGACTAGCGGGGGGCTTCGGGGTAGACAATGAGCAGTTCTTC CASSQYYGLAGGFGVDNEQFF
TRBJ1-5 TRBD1 TRBV7-2 many TGTGCCAGCAGCGAAGGGGTATCAGACAGGGCCCCGATCCGTAATCAGCCCCAGCATTTT CASSEGVSDRAPIRNQPQHF
TRBJ1-2 TRBD1 TRBV25-1 . TGTGCCAGCGAGACAGGGAACTATGGCTACACCTTC CASETGNYGYTF
TRBJ1-2 TRBD1 TRBV6-5 . TGTGCCAGCAGGGGGACGTCCGGGACAGGGGACTGGAGTTACTATGGCTACACCTTC CASRGTSGTGDWSYYGYTF
TRBJ1-1 . TRBV14 . TGTGCCAGCACCCCGAGTAGAGCCCCATCGGGGGACACTGAAGCTTTCTTT CASTPSRAPSGDTEAFF
TRBJ2-5 TRBD2 TRBV10-3 few TGTGCCATCAGTGATCCAGCGGGGGAAGAGACCCAGTACTTC CAISDPAGEETQYF
TRBJ2-7 . TRBV19 . TGTGCCAGTAGTATACAGGGCTACGAGCAGTACTTC CASSIQGYEQYF
TRBJ1-2 . TRBV27 few TGTGCCAGCAGTACGACACCACTCTATGGCTACACCTTC CASSTTPLYGYTF
TRBJ2-7 . TRBV28 . TGTGCCAGCAGTTCCCCGTGGACGGAAACCTACGAGCAGTACTTC CASSSPWTETYEQYF
TRBJ2-2 . TRBV7-6 many TGTGCCAGCCGCATGCGGGCCGGGGAGCTGTTTTTT CASRMRAGELFF
TRBJ2-5 TRBD1 TRBV12-5 . TGTGCTAGTGAAAGACAGGGCGGAGAGACCCAGTACTTC CASERQGGETQYF
TRBJ1-1 . TRBV7-9 many TGTGCCAGCAGCTTAGTCCAGGAGCTGAACACTGAAGCTTTCTTT CASSLVQELNTEAFF
TRBJ2-7 TRBD1 TRBV20-1 . TGCAGTGCTGAACTTACCGGGACAGGAGGCTTACGGGGCCATTACGAGCAGTACTTC CSAELTGTGGLRGHYEQYF
TRBJ1-1 . TRBV19 . TGTGCCAGTAGTATTCTCTTTGACTCGAACACTGAAGCTTTCTTT CASSILFDSNTEAFF
TRBJ2-5 . TRBV12-3/TRBV12-4 many TGTGCCAGCAGCCTAGCAGGGAACCGCGAGACCCAGTACTTC CASSLAGNRETQYF
TRBJ2-7 . TRBV14 few TGTGCCAGCAGCCAAGATCGGAGATACGAGCAGTACTTC CASSQDRRYEQYF
TRBJ2-7 . TRBV5-4 many TGTGCCAGCAGCTTGGTCGGGGAAGGCTACGAGCAGTACTTC CASSLVGEGYEQYF
TRBJ1-2 . TRBV7-2 many TGTGCCAGCAGCTTAGGGCAGGGTGGAGGCTACACCTTC CASSLGQGGGYTF
TRBJ1-1 . TRBV4-1 many TGCGCCAGCAGCCGAACCGGGACTCAAAGAGGTGAAGCTTTCTTT CASSRTGTQRGEAFF
TRBJ2-1 . TRBV29-1 . TGCAGCGTTGCAGTTTCTGAGCAGTTCTTC CSVAVSEQFF
TRBJ2-1 . TRBV29-1 . TGCAGCGCTAGTGGGGAGCAGTTCTTC CSASGEQFF